This T cell receptor beta chain stems from a study of Ad26.COV2.S vaccination and SARS-CoV-2 variants. Method: immunoSEQ multiplex PCR; TCRdb's copy keeps in-frame clones and lacks some. The repertoire includes hundreds of thousands of clones, roughly 90% of them detected once, and 1.5% sits in the top ten. Treatment of the sample: 19 received Ad26.COV2.S at low or high dose, single or two shots; a few received placebo; per-sample allocation not given. Vaccine and placebo recipients were sampled on day 63 after the first injection. V was clipped by 5 bases and J by 5 bases; unmatched bases: 8. The germline V gene has CDR1 SEHNR and CDR2 FQNEAQ (reference sequence). The CDR3 runs to 14 residues.

Sequenced material: peripheral blood, taken in a trial of Ad26.COV2.S vaccine versus placebo. This receptor was identified in a person aged 18-65 years who received the Ad26.COV2.S COVID-19 vaccine or a placebo. V gene TRBV7-9 combines with J gene TRBJ2-5; the match to TRBD1 covers 7 bases. The DNA for the CDR3 is TGTGCCAGCAGCGCCAGGGGGATTGGGGAGACCCAGTACTTC. Its translation is CASSARGIGETQYF.